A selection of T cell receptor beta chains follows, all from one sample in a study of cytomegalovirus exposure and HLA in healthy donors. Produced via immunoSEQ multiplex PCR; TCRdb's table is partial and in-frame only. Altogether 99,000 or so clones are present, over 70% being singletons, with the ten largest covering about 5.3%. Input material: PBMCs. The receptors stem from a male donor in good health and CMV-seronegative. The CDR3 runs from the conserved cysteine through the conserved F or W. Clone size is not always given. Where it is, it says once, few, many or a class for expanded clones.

CDR3aa: CASSPSGTFRPQHF; len: 14; v_gene: TRBV9; abundance: .; j_gene: TRBJ1-5
CDR3aa: CASSIIGGPSYEQYF; len: 15; v_gene: TRBV19; abundance: .; j_gene: TRBJ2-7
CDR3aa: CASSLSPGFNEQFF; len: 14; v_gene: TRBV27; abundance: .; j_gene: TRBJ2-1
CDR3aa: CASSPYGTPFSNQPQHF; len: 17; v_gene: TRBV4-2; abundance: .; j_gene: TRBJ1-5
CDR3aa: CASSKASAPPEQFF; len: 14; v_gene: TRBV18; abundance: .; j_gene: TRBJ2-1
CDR3aa: CASSLEASGSEQFF; len: 14; v_gene: TRBV7-6; abundance: .; j_gene: TRBJ2-1
CDR3aa: CASKLSEGGNLDEQFF; len: 16; v_gene: TRBV19; abundance: .; j_gene: TRBJ2-1
CDR3aa: CASRVDRAQPQHF; len: 13; v_gene: TRBV2; abundance: .; j_gene: TRBJ1-5
CDR3aa: CASSPNTGGREQFF; len: 14; v_gene: TRBV5-1; abundance: .; j_gene: TRBJ2-1
CDR3aa: CASRPGGSGTEAFF; len: 14; v_gene: TRBV27; abundance: .; j_gene: TRBJ1-1
CDR3aa: CASSPWDRAQETQYF; len: 15; v_gene: TRBV19; abundance: .; j_gene: TRBJ2-5
CDR3aa: CASSPDRQETQYF; len: 13; v_gene: TRBV18; abundance: once; j_gene: TRBJ2-5
CDR3aa: CASRVHPDYEQYF; len: 13; v_gene: TRBV5-1; abundance: .; j_gene: TRBJ2-7
CDR3aa: CASSLVGVSEQYF; len: 13; v_gene: TRBV7-9; abundance: .; j_gene: TRBJ2-7
CDR3aa: CASSPSTSDRVSQPQHF; len: 17; v_gene: TRBV18; abundance: .; j_gene: TRBJ1-5
CDR3aa: CASSLDTRTSGRGETQYF; len: 18; v_gene: TRBV11-3; abundance: .; j_gene: TRBJ2-5